Described below is a single T cell receptor beta chain sequence and its context. The antigen is undetermined. The CDR3 loop spans 14 amino acids. Per the germline V gene, CDR1 is SGHAT and CDR2 is FQNNGV. V was clipped by 5 bases and J by 2 bases, with 12 bases between them. The sample is drawn from a study of cytomegalovirus exposure and HLA in healthy donors. Findings of the study overall: Later analysis found that TCR beta chains associated with HLA were more clonally expanded than other, equally common chains. On later analysis, the bulk of CMV-associated TCR beta chains appeared to be HLA-restricted. There were some V segments, including TRBV6-2 and TRBV6-3, excluded as indistinguishable.

PCR amplification relied on 60 Vbeta primers (plus 13 Jbeta primers). The authors' processing: In a later analysis, the count reached tens of millions of unique TCR beta chains, with roughly 9.9 million shared. Method: immunoSEQ multiplex PCR; TCRdb's copy keeps in-frame clones and lacks some. V, J and clone size are taken as reported in that table, and D and trimming were inferred from the DNA itself. The sample consists of over 200,000 clones, around 80% of them appearing once. Sequencing used PBMCs. V gene TRBV11-2 combines with J gene TRBJ2-5, with D hard to call. This TCR was recovered from a male donor in good health and CMV-seronegative. CDR3 residues: CASSPHPGQETQYF. The CDR3 DNA sequence: TGTGCCAGCAGCCCCCACCCCGGTCAAGAGACCCAGTACTTC. The full variable domain, rest sourced from reference TRBV11-2 and TRBJ2-5, is EAGVAQSPRYKIIEKRQSVAFWCNPISGHATLYWYQQILGQGPKLLIQFQNNGVVDDSQLPKDRFSAERLKGVDSTLKIQPAKLEDSAVYLCASSPHPGQETQYFGPGTRLLVL.